The clone carrying this TCR beta chain was found a few times. The antigen remains undetermined. This CDR3 spans 14 amino acids. Germline loops: CDR1 KGHSH, CDR2 LQKENI. Trimming took 6 bases from V and 5 from J; bases not matched to a gene: 10. The data were taken from a study of beta chain features in type 1 diabetes. Looking at the study overall: Regarding age, gender and cell yields, patients proved similar to healthy donors. Findings and caveats of the study: Type 1 diabetes patients had moderately but significantly shorter TCRB CDR3s in all four CD4+ subsets.

Every isolated RNA sample was fully reverse transcribed, so sequencing captured expressed TCRB transcripts. Using immunoSEQ multiplex PCR, the repertoire was profiled, and TCRdb retains in-frame clones only, with some absent. The sample contains some 280,000 clones, 14% of which appear only once. This TCR derives from a man aged 25 to 40 with type 1 diabetes. The chain recombines TRBV18 with TRBJ2-7; 7 positions agree with TRBD2. What was sequenced was naive CD4+ T cells from blood. The CDR3 bases are TGTGCCAGCTCGACCAGGGAGGGCTCGGACGAGCAGTACTTC. Translated, it gives CASSTREGSDEQYF.